This T cell receptor (beta chain) was captured in a study of OX40 agonist ivuxolimab in advanced cancers. Whole-study context: Two cutaneous melanoma patients and one hepatocellular carcinoma patient, three in all, had partial responses.

This clone was observed a single time. The repertoire was sequenced with immunoSEQ multiplex PCR; TCRdb's copy has only in-frame clones and lacks some. Found here are tens of thousands of clones, around 87% of them singletons; the top ten hold 14%. This CDR3 has 15 residues. The J segment lost 3 bases and the V segment lost 3 bases, leaving 2 bases of the junction unmatched. Germline loops: CDR1 MNHEY, CDR2 SMNVEV (reference sequence). Sequenced material: CD4+ or CD8+ T cells sorted from blood, taken in a trial of the OX40 agonist ivuxolimab. This chain links TRBV27 with TRBJ2-3, with TRBD2 matching 11 bases. This sequence originates from an adult with an advanced solid tumor such as melanoma, head and neck, liver or kidney cancer. As DNA, the CDR3 is TGTGCCAGCAGTTTTAGGACTAGCGGGACAGATACGCAGTATTTT. It is translated as CASSFRTSGTDTQYF.